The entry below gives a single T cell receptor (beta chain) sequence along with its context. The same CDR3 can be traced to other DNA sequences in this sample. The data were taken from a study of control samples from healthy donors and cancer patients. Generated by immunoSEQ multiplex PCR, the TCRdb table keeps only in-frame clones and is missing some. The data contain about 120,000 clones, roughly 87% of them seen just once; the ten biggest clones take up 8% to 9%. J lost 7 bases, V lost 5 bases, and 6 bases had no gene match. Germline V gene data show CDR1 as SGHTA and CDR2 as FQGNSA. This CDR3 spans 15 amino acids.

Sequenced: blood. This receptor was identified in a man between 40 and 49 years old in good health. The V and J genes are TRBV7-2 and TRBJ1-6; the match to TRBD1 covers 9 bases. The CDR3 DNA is TGTGCCAGCAGCCCCGACAGGGGGGTCAATTCACCCCTCCACTTT. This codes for CASSPDRGVNSPLHF. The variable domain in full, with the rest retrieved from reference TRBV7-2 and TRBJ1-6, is GAGVSQSPSNKVTEKGKDVELRCDPISGHTALYWYRQSLGQGLEFLIYFQGNSAPDKSGLPSDRFSAERTGGSVSTLTIQRTQQEDSAVYLCASSPDRGVNSPLHFGNGTRLTVT.